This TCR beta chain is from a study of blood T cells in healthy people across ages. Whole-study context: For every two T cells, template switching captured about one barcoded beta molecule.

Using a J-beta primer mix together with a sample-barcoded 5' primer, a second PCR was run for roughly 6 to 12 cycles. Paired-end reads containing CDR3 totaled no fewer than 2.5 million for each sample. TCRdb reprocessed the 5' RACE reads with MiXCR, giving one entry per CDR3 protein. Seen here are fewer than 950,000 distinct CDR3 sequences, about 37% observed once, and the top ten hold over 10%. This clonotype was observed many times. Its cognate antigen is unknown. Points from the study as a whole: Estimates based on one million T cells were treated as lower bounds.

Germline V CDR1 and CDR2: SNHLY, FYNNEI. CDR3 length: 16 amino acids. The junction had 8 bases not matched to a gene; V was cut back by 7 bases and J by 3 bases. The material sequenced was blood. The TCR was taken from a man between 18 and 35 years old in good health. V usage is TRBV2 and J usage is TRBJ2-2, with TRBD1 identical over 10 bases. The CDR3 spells CASTMTGGADTGELFF. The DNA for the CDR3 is TGTGCCAGCACAATGACAGGGGGCGCAGACACCGGGGAGCTGTTTTTT.